This T cell receptor (beta chain) was captured in a study of cytomegalovirus exposure and HLA in healthy donors. Study at large: About 80 million unique TCRs, all from HLA-typed donors, were included in an early release of the data.

Researchers ran the PCR with 60 Vbeta and 13 Jbeta primers. Assay: immunoSEQ multiplex PCR; the TCRdb copy retains only in-frame clones and omits some. The sample has under 140,000 clones, about 90% seen once; the top ten hold approximately 2%. Study results and limitations: Some V segments could not be told apart, so they were left out, TRBV6-2 and TRBV6-3 among them.

To note about this clone: No antigen is known for it.

There are 14 residues in the CDR3. The V end lost 4 bases, the J end lost 1 base, and 10 bases lay between the germline ends. Germline lookup yields CDR1 MNHEY and CDR2 SVGAGI. The sequencing input was PBMCs. The chain recombines TRBV6-5 with TRBJ1-1; a weak D match, TRBD1 (6 bases). The receptor was derived from a man aged 40-50 years in good health and CMV-seronegative. This CDR3 reads CASSFDRPNTEAFF. The DNA of the CDR3 is TGTGCCAGCAGTTTCGACAGGCCGAACACTGAAGCTTTCTTT.